The sequence of this T cell receptor beta chain was determined in a study of cytomegalovirus exposure and HLA in healthy donors. Participants comprised healthy donors of bone marrow. CDR1 SEHNR and CDR2 FQNEAQ come from the germline V gene (reference sequence). The CDR3 is made up of 14 amino acids. The V end lost 4 bases, the J end lost 3 bases, and 13 bases lay between the germline ends. A multiplex PCR was run with 60 Vbeta primers and 13 Jbeta primers. Clones were read by immunoSEQ multiplex PCR, and TCRdb kept only the in-frame ones, dropping some. The sample records some 250,000 clones, 75% to 85% being singletons. Whole-study results and caveats: V- and J-gene trimming in TCR beta was tied to a missense DCLRE1C variant by an analysis performed later. Sequence variants that were highly shared formed a cluster that was likely a sequencing artifact.

Comment on this clone: Its antigen is unidentified.

The sequenced sample was PBMCs. The chain employs TRBV7-9 and TRBJ2-7; D unresolved. The source is a woman in her fifties or sixties in good health and CMV-seropositive. The DNA of the CDR3 is TGTGCCAGCAGCTCTCCAGACAAAGACTACGAGCAGTACTTC. Its protein is CASSSPDKDYEQYF.